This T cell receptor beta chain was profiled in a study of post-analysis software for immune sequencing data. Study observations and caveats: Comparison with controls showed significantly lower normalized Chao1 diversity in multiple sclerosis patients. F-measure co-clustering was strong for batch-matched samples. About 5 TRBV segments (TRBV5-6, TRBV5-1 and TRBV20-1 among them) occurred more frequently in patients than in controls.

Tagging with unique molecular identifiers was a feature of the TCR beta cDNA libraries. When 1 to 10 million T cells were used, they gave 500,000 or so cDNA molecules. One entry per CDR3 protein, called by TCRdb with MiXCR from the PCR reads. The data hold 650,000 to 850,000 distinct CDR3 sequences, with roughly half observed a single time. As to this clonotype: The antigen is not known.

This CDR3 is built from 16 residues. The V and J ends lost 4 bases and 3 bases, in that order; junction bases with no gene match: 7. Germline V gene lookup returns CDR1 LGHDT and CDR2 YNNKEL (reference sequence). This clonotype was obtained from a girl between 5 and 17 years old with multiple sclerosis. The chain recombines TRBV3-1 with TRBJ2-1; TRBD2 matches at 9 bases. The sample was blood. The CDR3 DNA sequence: TGTGCCAGCAGCCCCGCGGGACTAGCCTTCTACAATGAGCAGTTCTTC. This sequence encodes CASSPAGLAFYNEQFF.